Presented here are 18 T cell receptor beta chains from one specimen sequenced in a study of shared clonotypes between healthy human individuals. The protocol was immunoSEQ multiplex PCR, while the TCRdb copy is restricted to in-frame clones and leaves out a portion. This table holds roughly 700,000 clones, about 92% found once. The material sequenced was memory CD8+ T cells from PBMCs. As to subset: CD45RO+ cells pooled with CCR7-negative TemRA cells. The receptors originated from a man in his late teens or twenties in good health. Some clones in this sample may be carry-over from other donors' samples.

The chain carries TRBV9 and TRBJ2-3, with TRBD2 matching over 11 bases. V was pared by 4 bases and J by 1 base, with 5 bases of the junction left unmatched. Germline V gene data show CDR1 as SGDLS and CDR2 as YYNGEE. The CDR3 extends over 16 amino acids. CDR3 sequence (DNA): TGTGCCAGCAGCCCGGGACTAGCGGCACGCACAGATACGCAGTATTTT. Amino acids: CASSPGLAARTDTQYF.

This rearrangement joins TRBV2 to TRBJ1-5; D ambiguous. Germline V gene sequence: CDR1 SNHLY, CDR2 FYNNEI. V lost 7 bases, J lost 2 bases, and 9 bases lay in between. The CDR3 is 13 residues long. The chain's CDR3 is CASKDSGNQPQHF. The CDR3 bases are TGTGCCAGCAAAGATAGTGGCAATCAGCCCCAGCATTTT. Complete variable domain (other parts from reference TRBV2 and TRBJ1-5): EPEVTQTPSHQVTQMGQEVILRCVPISNHLYFYWYRQILGQKVEFLVSFYNNEISEKSEIFDDQFSVERPDGSNFTLKIRSTKLEDSAMYFCASKDSGNQPQHFGDGTRLSIL.

The J gene is TRBJ1-1, the V gene TRBV9; D unresolved. From germline, CDR1 is SGDLS and CDR2 YYNGEE. CDR3 length: 14 residues. V was cut by 4 bases and J by 1 base, with 11 bases left in between. CDR3 nucleotides: TGTGCCAGCAGCTCCTGGGAGGGGAACACTGAAGCTTTCTTT. It codes for CASSSWEGNTEAFF.

V gene TRBV30 combines with J gene TRBJ1-2; tentatively, D is TRBD1 (6 bases). Trimming removed 2 bases at V and 7 bases at J, with 11 bases between. This CDR3 is 12 amino acids long. Germline lookup yields CDR1 GTSNPN and CDR2 SVGIG (reference sequence). The CDR3 sequence: CAWSTQGPGYTF. The DNA for the CDR3 is TGTGCCTGGAGTACCCAGGGGCCTGGCTACACCTTC.

The chain carries TRBV29-1 and TRBJ2-7; D unclear. V was cut by 4 bases and J by 0 bases, with 4 bases left in between. The CDR3 runs 11 residues. From germline, CDR1 is SQVTM and CDR2 ANQGSEA. The CDR3 DNA reads as TGCAGCGTTGTTCTCTCCTACGAGCAGTACTTC. Translating gives CSVVLSYEQYF.

The J gene is TRBJ2-3, the V gene TRBV4-1, with 7 bases lining up with TRBD2. CDR1 is MGHRA and CDR2 is YSYEKL in the germline V gene. After removal of 0 bases from V and 0 bases from J, the junction contained 3 bases not matched to a gene. The CDR3 runs to 16 residues. CDR3 nucleotides: TGCGCCAGCAGCCAAGAAGTTAGCGGGAGCACAGATACGCAGTATTTT. It is translated as CASSQEVSGSTDTQYF.

The chain recombines TRBV10-3 with TRBJ2-3, with 8 bases that match TRBD1. J was trimmed by 4 bases and V by 10 bases; bases with no gene match: 10. The CDR3 consists of 14 residues. From germline, CDR1 is ENHRY and CDR2 SYGVKD. CDR3 in amino acids: CATGQGGEADTQYF. Written as DNA, the CDR3 is TGTGCCACCGGACAGGGCGGAGAAGCAGATACGCAGTATTTT.

The chain has TRBV7-3 and TRBJ2-5; tentatively, D is TRBD2 (6 bases). V lost 0 bases and J 5 bases, leaving 13 bases between the germline ends. Germline values: CDR1 SGHTA, CDR2 FQGTGA. The CDR3 covers 15 residues. The CDR3 nucleotides read TGTGCCAGCAGCTTAACCGGCGGGATAGGGGAGACCCAGTACTTC. Its protein is CASSLTGGIGETQYF. Full variable domain (rest looked up from reference TRBV7-3 and TRBJ2-5): GAGVSQTPSNKVTEKGKYVELRCDPISGHTALYWYRQSLGQGPEFLIYFQGTGAADDSGLPNDRFFAVRPEGSVSTLKIQRTERGDSAVYLCASSLTGGIGETQYFGPGTRLLVL.

The chain links TRBV18 to TRBJ1-3, with unresolved D. This CDR3 region has 14 residues. Trimming pared 6 bases from V and 2 bases from J, leaving 11 bases between. The germline V gene has CDR1 KGHSH and CDR2 LQKENI. The chain's CDR3 is CASSDSVTGNTIYF. CDR3 nucleotides: TGTGCCAGCTCCGATAGCGTGACTGGAAACACCATATATTTT. Drawing the rest from reference TRBV18 and TRBJ1-3, the complete variable domain is NAGVMQNPRHLVRRRGQEARLRCSPMKGHSHVYWYRQLPEEGLKFMVYLQKENIIDESGMPKERFSAEFPKEGPSILRIQQVVRGDSAAYFCASSDSVTGNTIYFGEGSWLTVV.

The chain combines TRBV7-9 with TRBJ2-1; a weak D match, TRBD2 (7 bases). The CDR3 is 12 amino acids. The V gene lost 0 bases and the J gene lost 12 bases, with 9 bases spanning the gap. CDR1 and CDR2 (germline): SEHNR, FQNEAQ (reference sequence). The DNA for the CDR3 is TGTGCCAGCAGCTTAGCGCGGGGGCCGCAGTTCTTC. Its translation: CASSLARGPQFF.

The gene calls are TRBV19 and TRBJ1-2; D possibly corresponds to TRBD1 (5 bases). This CDR3 comprises 13 residues. Germline V lookup: CDR1 LNHDA, CDR2 SQIVND (reference sequence). V was cut by 5 bases and J by 8 bases, with 15 bases left in between. DNA for the CDR3: TGTGCCAGTAGTCGATGGAGGGGAGGCGGCTACACCTTC. Translating gives CASSRWRGGGYTF.

The chain employs TRBV7-9 and TRBJ2-1; D possibly corresponds to TRBD2 (5 bases). V was pared by 4 bases and J by 4 bases, with 11 bases between. The germline V gene has CDR1 SEHNR and CDR2 FQNEAQ (reference sequence). The CDR3 has 14 amino acids. The CDR3 is CASSSGGLYNEQFF. The CDR3 coding sequence is TGTGCCAGCAGCTCAGGCGGGCTATACAATGAGCAGTTCTTC.

This clone has a count of ten or more. V and J are TRBV30 and TRBJ1-1; the D is unclear. The CDR3 loop spans 14 amino acids. Germline CDR1 GTSNPN, CDR2 SVGIG (reference sequence). V lost 4 bases, J lost 4 bases, and 16 bases lay in between. CDR3 in amino acids: CAWTLGGLGTEAFF. The DNA of the CDR3 is TGTGCCTGGACCTTGGGAGGGCTGGGCACTGAAGCTTTCTTT.

V gene TRBV4-1 combines with J gene TRBJ1-5; no firm D call. Deletions cut 1 base from V and 0 bases from J, with 7 bases between. Germline loops: CDR1 MGHRA, CDR2 YSYEKL. This CDR3 is 15 amino acids long. Here the CDR3 DNA reads TGCGCCAGCAGCCAAGCTCCTCATAGCAATCAGCCCCAGCATTTT. Translation gives CASSQAPHSNQPQHF.

This CDR3 is CASSLFLVPRAPTEAFF. DNA for the CDR3: TGTGCCAGCAGTTTATTTTTGGTCCCGCGGGCGCCCACTGAAGCTTTCTTT. The chain links TRBV28 to TRBJ1-1; D call uncertain. The germline gives CDR1 MDHEN, CDR2 SYDVKM. The length of the CDR3 is 17 residues. Between the trimmed V and J ends, which lost 1 base and 4 bases, there was a span of 19 bases.

This chain connects TRBV2 to TRBJ2-4; no firm D call. The germline V gene has CDR1 SNHLY and CDR2 FYNNEI. The germline V and J ends were trimmed by 11 bases and 8 bases, with 16 bases remaining between them. This CDR3 region has 12 residues. The CDR3 is CAGRVDEDIQYF. The CDR3 DNA is TGTGCCGGACGGGTCGACGAGGACATTCAGTACTTC.

The chain carries TRBV7-8 and TRBJ2-2, with 11 bases identical to TRBD1. CDR1 is SGHVS, CDR2 FQNEAQ, per germline. J was trimmed by 3 bases and V by 5 bases; bases with no gene match: 5. The CDR3 contains 16 residues. In DNA form, the CDR3 reads TGTGCCAGCAGCGAAGGGACAGGGGGGTACACCGGGGAGCTGTTTTTT. Amino acids: CASSEGTGGYTGELFF.

The genes are TRBV27 and TRBJ2-1, with a tentative D call TRBD1 (6 bases). This CDR3 has 14 amino acids. V was clipped by 6 bases and J by 5 bases, with 14 bases between them. Germline-derived CDR1 and CDR2 are MNHEY and SMNVEV (reference sequence). The chain's CDR3 is CASRTRAGDNEQFF. CDR3 in DNA: TGTGCCAGCAGGACCAGGGCAGGGGACAATGAGCAGTTCTTC.